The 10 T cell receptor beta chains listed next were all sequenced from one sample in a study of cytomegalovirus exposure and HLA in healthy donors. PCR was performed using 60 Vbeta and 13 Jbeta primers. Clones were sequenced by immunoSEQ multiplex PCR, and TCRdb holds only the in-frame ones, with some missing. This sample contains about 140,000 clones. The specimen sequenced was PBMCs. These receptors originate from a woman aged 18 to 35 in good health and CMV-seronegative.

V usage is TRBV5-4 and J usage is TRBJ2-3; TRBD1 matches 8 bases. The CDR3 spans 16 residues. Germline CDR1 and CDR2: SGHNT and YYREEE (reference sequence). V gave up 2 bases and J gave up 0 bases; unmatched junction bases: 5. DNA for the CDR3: TGTGCCAGCAGCTTCACAGGGGGTTCTAGCACAGATACGCAGTATTTT. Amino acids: CASSFTGGSSTDTQYF.

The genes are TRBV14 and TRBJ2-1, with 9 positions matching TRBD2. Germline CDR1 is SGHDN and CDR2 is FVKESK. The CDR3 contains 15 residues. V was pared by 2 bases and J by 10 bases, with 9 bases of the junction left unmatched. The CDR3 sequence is CASSQLVAGVGEQFF. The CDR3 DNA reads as TGTGCCAGCAGCCAACTCGTAGCGGGAGTAGGAGAGCAGTTCTTC.

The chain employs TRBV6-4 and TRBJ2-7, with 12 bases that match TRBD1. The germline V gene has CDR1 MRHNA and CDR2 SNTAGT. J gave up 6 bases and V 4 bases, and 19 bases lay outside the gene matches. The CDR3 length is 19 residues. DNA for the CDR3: TGTGCCAGCAGTGCTCTACGGGACAGGGGGCATCATTTGACCTTCGAGCAGTACGTC. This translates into CASSALRDRGHHLTFEQYV.

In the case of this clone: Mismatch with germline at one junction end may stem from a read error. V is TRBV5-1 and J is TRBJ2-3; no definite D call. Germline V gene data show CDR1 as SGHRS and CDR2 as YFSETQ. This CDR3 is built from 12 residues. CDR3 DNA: TGCGCCAGCAGCTTCAGCACAGATACACAGTATTTT. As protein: CASSFSTDTQYF.

This CDR3 is CASSVLAGEGDTQYF. The CDR3 region has the DNA TGTGCCAGCAGTGTACTAGCGGGAGAGGGAGATACGCAGTATTTT. The chain links TRBV6-1 to TRBJ2-3; 11 bases are shared with TRBD2. The CDR3 has 15 residues. Germline V lookup: CDR1 MNHNS, CDR2 SASEGT. V shed 4 bases and J 5 bases; nucleotides not matched to a gene: 5.

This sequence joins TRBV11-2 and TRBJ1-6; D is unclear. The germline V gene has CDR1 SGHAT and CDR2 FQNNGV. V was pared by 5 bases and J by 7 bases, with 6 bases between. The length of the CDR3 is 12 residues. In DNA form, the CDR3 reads TGTGCCAGCAGCACTATAAATTCACCCCTCCACTTT. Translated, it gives CASSTINSPLHF. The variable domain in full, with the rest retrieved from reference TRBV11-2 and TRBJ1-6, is EAGVAQSPRYKIIEKRQSVAFWCNPISGHATLYWYQQILGQGPKLLIQFQNNGVVDDSQLPKDRFSAERLKGVDSTLKIQPAKLEDSAVYLCASSTINSPLHFGNGTRLTVT.

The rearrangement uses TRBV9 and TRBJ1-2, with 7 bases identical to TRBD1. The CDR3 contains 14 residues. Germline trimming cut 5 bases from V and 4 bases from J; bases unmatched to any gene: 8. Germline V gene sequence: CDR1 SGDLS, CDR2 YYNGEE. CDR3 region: CASSVDRVSYGYTF. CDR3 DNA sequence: TGTGCCAGCAGTGTCGACAGGGTTAGCTATGGCTACACCTTC.

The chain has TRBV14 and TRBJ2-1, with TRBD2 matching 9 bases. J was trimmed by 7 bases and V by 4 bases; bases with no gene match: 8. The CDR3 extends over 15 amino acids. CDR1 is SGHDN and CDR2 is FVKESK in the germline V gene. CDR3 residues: CASSRLQAGGNEQFF. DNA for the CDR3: TGTGCCAGCAGCCGGTTGCAAGCGGGAGGTAATGAGCAGTTCTTC.

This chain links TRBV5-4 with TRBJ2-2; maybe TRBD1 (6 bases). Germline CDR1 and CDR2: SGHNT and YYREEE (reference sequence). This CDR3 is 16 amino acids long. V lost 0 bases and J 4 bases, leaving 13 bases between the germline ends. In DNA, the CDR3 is TGTGCCAGCAGCTTGGCGGCCAGGGGCGGCACCGGGGAGCTGTTTTTT. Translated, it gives CASSLAARGGTGELFF.

The CDR3 here is CASSPRVLPDGYTF. The CDR3 region has the DNA TGTGCCAGCAGCCCACGGGTCTTACCCGATGGCTACACCTTC. The chain couples TRBV7-2 to TRBJ1-2, with D unresolved. This CDR3 is 14 amino acids long. The germline V gene has CDR1 SGHTA and CDR2 FQGNSA. V was pared by 5 bases and J by 6 bases, with 16 bases between.